A selection of T cell receptor beta chains follows, all from one sample in a study of cytomegalovirus exposure and HLA in healthy donors. Only in-frame clones appear in the TCRdb table, and some are missing; sequencing was by immunoSEQ multiplex PCR. The sample yields some 95,000 clones, roughly 80% seen once. The specimen sequenced was PBMCs. All receptors derive from a man between 50 and 59 years old in good health and CMV-seropositive. CDR3s include the opening cysteine and the closing phenylalanine or tryptophan. The order of the fields is D gene, clone size, V gene, J gene, CDR3 protein, CDR3 DNA. D genes are given only for firm matches. Some rows have no size entry. The others give once, few or many, or a class for an expanded clone.

NA	NA	TRBV2	TRBJ1-1	CASMRGGAGSEAFF	TGTGCCAGCATGAGGGGGGGCGCCGGCTCTGAAGCTTTCTTT
TRBD2	NA	TRBV18	TRBJ2-3	CASSPESGGAGDTQYF	TGTGCCAGCTCACCAGAAAGCGGGGGTGCGGGAGATACGCAGTATTTT
TRBD1	NA	TRBV5-1	TRBJ1-2	CASSKGQGNYGYTF	TGCGCCAGCAGCAAGGGACAGGGAAACTATGGCTACACCTTC
NA	NA	TRBV5-1	TRBJ1-3	CASSVQGYSGNTIYF	TGCGCCAGCAGCGTGCAGGGCTACTCTGGAAACACCATATATTTT
TRBD1	once	TRBV2	TRBJ2-7	CASRSGQGTYEQYF	TGTGCCAGCAGGTCGGGACAGGGAACCTACGAGCAGTACTTC
NA	NA	TRBV4-1	TRBJ1-4	CASSAGSYEKLFF	TGCGCCAGCAGCGCAGGCAGTTATGAAAAACTGTTTTTT
NA	NA	TRBV28	TRBJ1-4	CASSSTRGTVGGEKLFF	TGTGCCAGCAGTTCAACCCGGGGGACCGTTGGGGGGGAAAAACTGTTTTTT
NA	few	TRBV7-9	TRBJ1-4	CSTTPFNEKLFF	TGTTCCACGACACCTTTTAATGAAAAACTGTTTTTT
NA	few	TRBV2	TRBJ1-1	CASTGGPISNTEAFF	TGTGCCAGCACCGGAGGGCCGATCTCGAACACTGAAGCTTTCTTT
NA	NA	TRBV12-5	TRBJ2-7	CASGLNRPPTYEQYF	TGTGCTAGTGGTTTGAACAGACCACCTACCTACGAGCAGTACTTC